Listed below are T cell receptor beta chains from one sample, sequenced in a study of shared clonotypes between healthy human individuals. Assay: immunoSEQ multiplex PCR; the TCRdb copy retains only in-frame clones and omits some. This sample has around 1,900,000 clones, with approximately 92% found just once. Sample: naive CD8+ T cells from PBMCs. Every receptor here comes from a man aged 18 to 35 in good health. Some clones in this sample may be carry-over from other donors' samples. Both conserved end residues are part of each CDR3. Fields, in order: V gene, J gene, D gene, clone size, CDR3 protein, CDR3 DNA. D genes are given only for firm matches. The size field is filled for only some rows; it gives once, few, many or a size class.

v_call: TRBV7-3
j_call: TRBJ2-5
d_call: TRBD1
clone_size: -
cdr3_aa: CASSPRQGSQETQYF
cdr3_nt: TGTGCCAGCAGCCCCCGACAGGGGAGCCAAGAGACCCAGTACTTC

v_call: TRBV7-6
j_call: TRBJ2-7
d_call: -
clone_size: -
cdr3_aa: CASSFGRDKRSYEQYF
cdr3_nt: TGTGCCAGCAGCTTTGGCCGGGACAAACGCTCCTACGAGCAGTACTTC

v_call: TRBV7-3
j_call: TRBJ2-2
d_call: TRBD2
clone_size: -
cdr3_aa: CASSLLGLREGYTGELFF
cdr3_nt: TGTGCCAGCAGCTTACTGGGCTTGCGGGAGGGATACACCGGGGAGCTGTTTTTT

v_call: TRBV19
j_call: TRBJ2-7
d_call: TRBD2
clone_size: -
cdr3_aa: CASSQVSGRYEQYF
cdr3_nt: TGTGCCAGTAGTCAGGTTAGCGGGAGATACGAGCAGTACTTC

v_call: TRBV6-6
j_call: TRBJ2-7
d_call: -
clone_size: -
cdr3_aa: CASSWQGGYAYEQYF
cdr3_nt: TGTGCCAGCAGTTGGCAGGGTGGGTATGCCTACGAGCAGTACTTC

v_call: TRBV5-1
j_call: TRBJ1-1
d_call: -
clone_size: -
cdr3_aa: CASSGGPNTEAFF
cdr3_nt: TGCGCCAGCAGCGGAGGGCCGAACACTGAAGCTTTCTTT

v_call: TRBV10-3
j_call: TRBJ1-5
d_call: -
clone_size: -
cdr3_aa: CAISESPDSNQPQHF
cdr3_nt: TGTGCCATCAGTGAGTCTCCCGACAGCAATCAGCCCCAGCATTTT

v_call: TRBV7-9
j_call: TRBJ2-7
d_call: -
clone_size: -
cdr3_aa: CASTPGAGLYEQYF
cdr3_nt: TGTGCCAGCACCCCAGGGGCAGGCCTCTACGAGCAGTACTTC

v_call: TRBV6-1
j_call: TRBJ1-2
d_call: -
clone_size: once
cdr3_aa: CASSEVGFTGNLPGGYTF
cdr3_nt: TGTGCCAGCAGTGAAGTGGGCTTCACTGGCAACCTCCCGGGGGGCTACACCTTC

v_call: TRBV28
j_call: TRBJ2-3
d_call: -
clone_size: -
cdr3_aa: CASSLLGGFSRDTQYF
cdr3_nt: TGTGCCAGCAGTTTATTGGGGGGATTCTCCAGAGATACGCAGTATTTT

v_call: TRBV5-1
j_call: TRBJ2-2
d_call: -
clone_size: -
cdr3_aa: CASSSRDSSNTGELFF
cdr3_nt: TGCGCCAGCAGCTCCCGTGACTCCTCGAACACCGGGGAGCTGTTTTTT

v_call: TRBV7-9
j_call: TRBJ2-7
d_call: -
clone_size: -
cdr3_aa: CASSSQGGSNPTYEQYF
cdr3_nt: TGTGCCAGCAGCTCACAGGGCGGGTCGAATCCGACCTACGAGCAGTACTTC

v_call: TRBV27
j_call: TRBJ1-4
d_call: TRBD1
clone_size: -
cdr3_aa: CASSIRDRDEKLFF
cdr3_nt: TGTGCCAGCAGTATCCGGGACAGGGACGAAAAACTGTTTTTT

v_call: TRBV7-9
j_call: TRBJ2-7
d_call: TRBD2
clone_size: -
cdr3_aa: CASSPSGSSYEQYF
cdr3_nt: TGTGCCAGCAGCCCTAGCGGGAGTTCCTACGAGCAGTACTTC

v_call: TRBV27
j_call: TRBJ2-1
d_call: -
clone_size: -
cdr3_aa: CASSLNWGNEQFF
cdr3_nt: TGTGCCAGCAGTCTGAATTGGGGTAATGAGCAGTTCTTC

v_call: TRBV4-3
j_call: TRBJ1-1
d_call: -
clone_size: -
cdr3_aa: CASSHTGANTEAFF
cdr3_nt: TGCGCCAGCAGCCATACGGGCGCTAACACTGAAGCTTTCTTT

v_call: TRBV19
j_call: TRBJ1-2
d_call: -
clone_size: -
cdr3_aa: CASMGPMRQGNYGYTF
cdr3_nt: TGTGCCAGTATGGGGCCCATGAGGCAGGGAAACTATGGCTACACCTTC

v_call: TRBV28
j_call: TRBJ2-1
d_call: TRBD2
clone_size: -
cdr3_aa: CASSFPAAGTSGNNEQFF
cdr3_nt: TGTGCCAGCAGTTTCCCGGCGGCCGGGACTAGCGGCAACAATGAGCAGTTCTTC

v_call: TRBV11-2
j_call: TRBJ1-1
d_call: TRBD1
clone_size: -
cdr3_aa: CASSRRTGPNTEAFF
cdr3_nt: TGTGCCAGCAGCCGGCGGACAGGACCGAACACTGAAGCTTTCTTT

v_call: TRBV6-1
j_call: TRBJ1-1
d_call: -
clone_size: -
cdr3_aa: CASSPWGDTEAFF
cdr3_nt: TGTGCCAGCAGTCCATGGGGCGACACTGAAGCTTTCTTT

v_call: TRBV5-1
j_call: TRBJ2-1
d_call: TRBD2
clone_size: -
cdr3_aa: CASSLAGTINANEQFF
cdr3_nt: TGCGCCAGCAGCTTAGCCGGGACTATAAACGCCAATGAGCAGTTCTTC

v_call: TRBV7-8
j_call: TRBJ1-1
d_call: TRBD1
clone_size: -
cdr3_aa: CASSWGQGLNTEAFF
cdr3_nt: TGTGCCAGCAGCTGGGGACAGGGGTTGAACACTGAAGCTTTCTTT

v_call: TRBV5-4
j_call: TRBJ2-1
d_call: -
clone_size: -
cdr3_aa: CASSDIRGADNEQFF
cdr3_nt: TGTGCCAGCAGCGATATCAGGGGGGCCGATAATGAGCAGTTCTTC

v_call: TRBV4-2
j_call: TRBJ2-1
d_call: TRBD2
clone_size: -
cdr3_aa: CASSQEGGRFIDEQFF
cdr3_nt: TGTGCCAGCAGCCAAGAGGGCGGGAGATTTATAGATGAGCAGTTCTTC

v_call: TRBV11-2
j_call: TRBJ2-5
d_call: -
clone_size: -
cdr3_aa: CASSFWAGPETQYF
cdr3_nt: TGTGCCAGCAGCTTCTGGGCAGGGCCAGAGACCCAGTACTTC

v_call: TRBV7-3
j_call: TRBJ2-2
d_call: -
clone_size: -
cdr3_aa: CASRLDPTGHGELFF
cdr3_nt: TGTGCCAGCAGATTGGACCCAACAGGGCACGGGGAGCTGTTTTTT

v_call: TRBV6-1
j_call: TRBJ1-3
d_call: -
clone_size: -
cdr3_aa: CASKATRGNTIYF
cdr3_nt: TGTGCCAGCAAGGCGACCAGGGGAAACACCATATATTTT

v_call: TRBV4-1
j_call: TRBJ2-1
d_call: -
clone_size: -
cdr3_aa: CASSQGDGGGGNEQFF
cdr3_nt: TGCGCCAGCAGCCAAGGAGACGGAGGAGGGGGCAATGAGCAGTTCTTC

v_call: TRBV5-4
j_call: TRBJ2-7
d_call: -
clone_size: once
cdr3_aa: CASSSRDYEQYF
cdr3_nt: TGTGCCAGCAGCTCCCGGGACTACGAGCAGTACTTC

v_call: TRBV27
j_call: TRBJ1-2
d_call: -
clone_size: -
cdr3_aa: CATWSYGYTF
cdr3_nt: TGTGCCACCTGGTCCTATGGCTACACCTTC

v_call: TRBV6-1
j_call: TRBJ1-1
d_call: -
clone_size: -
cdr3_aa: CATNGAGVRTEAFF
cdr3_nt: TGTGCCACTAATGGGGCAGGGGTTAGGACTGAAGCTTTCTTT

v_call: TRBV27
j_call: TRBJ2-1
d_call: -
clone_size: -
cdr3_aa: CASSPGISRYNEQFF
cdr3_nt: TGTGCCAGCAGTCCAGGGATCAGCCGTTACAATGAGCAGTTCTTC

v_call: TRBV5-6
j_call: TRBJ1-4
d_call: -
clone_size: -
cdr3_aa: CASSLMGSQQDEKLFF
cdr3_nt: TGTGCCAGCAGCCTAATGGGTAGTCAGCAAGATGAAAAACTGTTTTTT

v_call: TRBV6-6
j_call: TRBJ1-1
d_call: -
clone_size: few
cdr3_aa: CASSWTPNTEAFF
cdr3_nt: TGTGCCAGCAGTTGGACACCGAACACTGAAGCTTTCTTT

v_call: TRBV10-3
j_call: TRBJ2-3
d_call: TRBD2
clone_size: once
cdr3_aa: CAIRRKAGAVDTQYF
cdr3_nt: TGTGCCATCAGACGGAAAGCGGGAGCTGTGGATACGCAGTATTTT

v_call: TRBV19
j_call: TRBJ2-1
d_call: -
clone_size: -
cdr3_aa: CASSIGFRYNEQFF
cdr3_nt: TGTGCCAGTAGTATAGGGTTCAGATACAATGAGCAGTTCTTC

v_call: TRBV27
j_call: TRBJ1-2
d_call: -
clone_size: -
cdr3_aa: CASSPLENSRNTF
cdr3_nt: TGTGCCAGCAGTCCCCTTGAGAACAGCAGGAACACCTTC

v_call: TRBV7-8
j_call: TRBJ1-2
d_call: TRBD1
clone_size: -
cdr3_aa: CASSLGLPGQGSNYGYTF
cdr3_nt: TGTGCCAGCAGCTTAGGACTCCCCGGACAGGGATCAAACTATGGCTACACCTTC

v_call: TRBV5-5
j_call: TRBJ1-4
d_call: -
clone_size: once
cdr3_aa: CASSLGRLLGDEKLFF
cdr3_nt: TGTGCCAGCAGCTTGGGACGGCTTTTGGGTGACGAAAAACTGTTTTTT

v_call: TRBV5-6
j_call: TRBJ2-5
d_call: -
clone_size: -
cdr3_aa: CASSGGEGMETQYF
cdr3_nt: TGTGCCAGCAGCGGGGGTGAGGGGATGGAGACCCAGTACTTC